This T cell receptor beta chain is drawn from a study of cytomegalovirus exposure and HLA in healthy donors (dated by TCRdb to the late 2010s). Notes on the research overall: According to an earlier analysis of 550 to 700 of the donors, roughly 180 million T cells yielded roughly 110 million unique TCR beta sequences and approximately 300 Gb of sequence data. A later analysis re-examined previously published TCR beta repertoires from roughly 720 donors and added high-resolution HLA genotyping to investigate patterns of TCR occurrence. HLA typing included class I and class II loci at four-digit resolution. Rather than drawing on any new phenotypic data, the later analysis identified candidate immune exposures from TCR beta sequences and the way those sequences occurred across donors. Of the approximately 400 genotyped donors, 65% to 90% fell in the genetic ancestry cluster associated with self-reported Caucasian donors. Roughly 5 DR-DQ haplotypes were handled as single units for association and clustering, since linkage in the cohort was strong. Alongside the repertoire data, information on donor age, sex, ethnicity and CMV serostatus was compiled. Across some 400 genotyped donors of the cohort, an average of about 240,000 unique TCR beta nucleotide sequences per donor were sequenced, and around 19% of those sequences were non-productive. A separate validation cohort of 90 to 150 different subjects was used in addition to the roughly 720-subject first cohort. All discovery cohort repertoires had been generated on a single sequencing platform. The study profiled the T cell repertoires of hundreds of subjects by immunosequencing and related them to cytomegalovirus serostatus. Typing coverage varied by locus: 629-630 donors for A, B, C, DRB1 and DQB1; roughly 500 for DQA1; more than 600 for DPA1; approximately 470 for DPB1. An earlier analysis of 587 of the donors used high-throughput TCR beta sequencing to judge whether each TCR beta V gene segment behaved as functional or pseudogenic. The study aimed to test whether signatures of past pathogen exposure could be identified by cataloging public T cell receptors. Roughly 290 gigabases of sequencing data and around 80 million unique TCR sequences made up an early release that covered nearly 650 HLA-typed donors. In a later genetic analysis, genome-wide SNP genotypes for about three fifths of the 666 donors were used, and that subset was treated as a discovery cohort. To predict cytomegalovirus infection status, the study brought together high-throughput TCR immunosequencing, statistical association of individual TCRs with disease status, and machine learning. General findings and caveats noted by the study authors: The presence/absence analyses assumed that sequencing depth was roughly uniform across donors, and that assumption may not be true. While some public TCRs were present in many individuals, most TCR sequences turned up only very rarely across donors. In a later analysis, several top co-occurrence clusters were reported to appear linked to parvovirus B19, influenza, CMV and Epstein-Barr virus. An association between a missense DCLRE1C variant and V-gene and J-gene trimming of TCR beta chains was found in a later genetic analysis and replicated in an independent cohort. According to the authors, the approach could potentially be generalized to other disease states and immunological phenotypes. The sequencing pipeline was judged likely to have produced a cluster of highly shared sequence variants as a technical artifact. In a later analysis, most CMV-associated TCR beta chains were found to appear HLA-restricted, with HLA associations seemingly driven largely by CMV exposure. HLA typing was unavailable for some donors at each locus, so association tests used only the typed subset. In a later analysis, TCR association rates were found to vary across HLA loci, with the most associated TCRs seen for DRB1 alleles and the fewest for HLA-C alleles. The study listed 164 TCR beta chains as associated with cytomegalovirus. In a later analysis, 15,000 to 20,000 TCR beta sequences were associated with specific HLA alleles at a false discovery rate of 0.05. Immune exposure information for the cohort was limited to CMV serostatus. The classifier was reported to diagnose cytomegalovirus status with high specificity and sensitivity in both the original and validation cohorts. Linkage disequilibrium might explain the correlated functional status among segregating V segments, but an unknown experimental factor could not be excluded. In a later analysis, HLA-associated TCR beta chains showed more clonal expansion and lower generation probabilities than non-associated chains that were equally common. In vitro tests confirmed that three of the cytomegalovirus-associated TCR beta chains recognize cytomegalovirus antigens. Some IMGT-functional V segments, including TRBV6-2 and TRBV6-3, could not be told apart with the 87-base-pair reads, so those segments were excluded. In a later genetic analysis, fewer N-insertions in productive TCRs were reported among donors in an Asian-associated ancestry cluster than the approximately 670-donor mean. Assigning TCR associations to individual alleles was difficult when HLA alleles, especially DR and DQ, strongly co-occurred. Because counts were too low, seventeen rarely observed V segments, including chromosome 9 orphons, were left out of the earlier analysis of 587 of the donors. The cohort was sequenced for TCR beta chains only, and without alpha or paired-chain data the features that could be detected were limited. A further reported finding was that TCR beta sequences accurately predicted the HLA-A and HLA-B alleles for most subjects in the first cohort. Broadly in line with IMGT annotations, most TCR beta V segments showed up in productive rearrangements about 87% or about 30% of the time in an earlier analysis of 450 to 600 of the donors.

As regards this clone: Its antigen remains undetermined. No per-base quality is available; no much larger clone lies one base away.

CDR1 and CDR2, per the germline V gene, are MNHEY and SVGAGI. The CDR3 sequence holds 14 residues, the cysteine and phenylalanine included. Only the CDR3 portion is preserved as DNA: 42 bases, with reading frame beginning at the first base. V has 4 bases trimmed and J has 4 bases trimmed; junction bases matching no gene number 3. The library was prepared using the immunoSEQ multiplex PCR assay. For the multiplex PCR, a mixture combining 60 forward primers for TCR Vbeta segments and 13 reverse primers for TCR Jbeta segments was used. The CDR3 region of rearranged TCR beta genes was amplified from genomic DNA by a multiplex PCR assay. Amplified TCR beta libraries were sequenced as 87-base-pair reads on the Illumina HiSeq System. Turning to the authors' computational methods: A later analysis counted about 80 million unique TCR beta chains across the 700 or so repertoires, and approximately 11 million of these chains were shared by at least two donors. A nearest-neighbor algorithm error-corrected the raw reads and collapsed the reads into unique sequences, merging closely related sequences to remove PCR and sequencing errors. Alignment of CDR3 sequences to IMGT reference sequences was used to assign V, D and J gene segments. For a sequence to be retained, a match of at least six nucleotides was required to both a V gene segment and a J gene segment. A rearrangement was called productive if the CDR3 had no stop codons and remained in frame with V and J, and every other rearrangement was called non-productive. Following IMGT convention, CDR3 was defined as the stretch from the second conserved V-encoded cysteine to the conserved J-encoded phenylalanine. The earlier analysis of 500 to 750 of the donors excluded any sequence lacking an unambiguous match to a single V gene segment. An earlier analysis of a few hundred of the donors called V segments functional above 56.7% productive rearrangements and segregating when the between-donor standard deviation exceeded 5%. A statistical classification framework was built for diagnosing cytomegalovirus status from the catalog of TCR beta chain sequences. In a later analysis, V and J genes were assigned by comparing TCR nucleotide sequences against IMGT/GENE-DB human TR gene sequences. In a later analysis, CDR3 sequences and most-parsimonious VDJ recombination scenarios were assigned using the TCRdist pipeline. A later analysis defined each TCR beta chain by its CDR3 amino acid sequence plus V-gene family, and excluded reads lacking a unique V-gene family. To address suspected cross-contamination and a sequencing artifact, a later analysis removed several hundred highly shared, low-generation-probability nucleotide sequences. In a later analysis, a clonal expansion index for each public chain was calculated from normalized within-repertoire ranks of inferred template counts. Generation probabilities in a later analysis came from a VDJ recombination model fitted to out-of-frame rearrangements, and those results were checked against IGoR. Hypergeometric tests were used in a later analysis to score TCR-TCR, TCR-HLA and TCR-CMV co-occurrence, with a repertoire-size bias correction applied to the TCR pairs. False discovery rates were estimated in a later analysis by permuting HLA or CMV assignments 20 times. In a later analysis, co-occurring TCRs were grouped with DBSCAN, and TCRdist sequence similarity was added when clustering was performed within HLA-allele-positive subsets. For co-occurrence clustering, repertoires with fewer than 30,000 or more than 120,000 public chains were excluded, along with roughly 5 repertoires with anomalous nucleotide sharing. Imported from immuneACCESS, the table was reduced by TCRdb to in-frame sequences with V and J called. These copies leave out some clones; in studies compared against another copy, an unresolved V gene accounts for under half, and the cause of the remainder is not known. V and J calls and clone size are those listed in that table; D and trimming were worked out from the DNA. Recorded for this sample are approximately 190,000 clones; 81% of them occurred a single time. Over 3.5% of the sample goes to the ten largest clones.

The cohort consisted of 600 to 700 healthy bone marrow donors. At the time of sampling, all cohort members were nominally healthy, though unrecorded immune exposures were likely present. The donor was CMV seronegative and belonged to the group of over 300 seronegative cohort members. Every donor gave a peripheral blood sample, and the peripheral blood mononuclear cells from that sample were used for TCR beta sequencing. The Qiagen DNeasy Blood Extraction Kit was used to extract genomic DNA from the blood cell samples. Sequencing used PBMCs. The sequence links TRBV6-5 to TRBJ2-1; 8 central bases correspond to TRBD1. The clonotype was recovered from a man aged 45 to 65 in good health and CMV-seronegative. The DNA sequence is given as TGTGCCAGCAGTTCGGACAGGGTTTACAATGAGCAGTTCTTC. This codes for CASSSDRVYNEQFF.